The clone carrying this T cell receptor beta chain has a handful of counts. Using immunoSEQ multiplex PCR, the repertoire was profiled, and TCRdb retains in-frame clones only, with some absent. The sample comprises about 130,000 clones, 88% of which are singletons, and around 5.3% rests with the top ten. This record belongs to a study of T cell responses to AZD1222 COVID-19 vaccine. This CDR3 has 15 residues. CDR1 and CDR2 from the germline V gene are LNHDA and SQIVND (reference sequence). V was cut by 8 bases and J by 4 bases, with 17 bases left in between. The chain recombines TRBV19 with TRBJ2-2; D is perhaps TRBD1 (6 bases). The sample in question was peripheral blood, obtained 28 days after the second AZD1222 dose. The receptor's source is an adult who received the AZD1222 COVID-19 vaccine. DNA of the CDR3: TGTGCCAGTCACAGGGATTCTCGAGGCACCGGGGAGCTGTTTTTT. It is translated as CASHRDSRGTGELFF.